Listed below are T cell receptor beta chains from one sample, sequenced in a study of T cell repertoires in cytomegalovirus infection. TCRdb used MiXCR to reprocess the reads, holding one entry per CDR3 protein. The sample carries a few hundred thousand distinct CDR3 sequences, under 45% recorded once. These receptors are not linked to any known antigen. Source: cultured PBMCs, taken from culture after CMV antigen stimulation. The receptors stem from a human donor in good health (CMV status not recorded). Some clones in this sample may be carry-over from other donors' samples. Each CDR3 is given with its conserved first and last residue. The D gene is left open where the match is weak. Size values are once, few and many counts, or a class for expanded clones, and some rows have none.

few	.	TRBV27	TRBJ2-5	TGTGCCAGCAGTTTTTGGGGTCCTCCCAAAGAGACCCAGTACTTC	CASSFWGPPKETQYF
few	.	TRBV7-9	TRBJ2-5	TGTGCCAGCAGCCCCCAAGGGAACATCGAGACCCAGTACTTC	CASSPQGNIETQYF
.	.	TRBV7-2	TRBJ1-1	TGTGCCAGCAGCTCCATGGGGTACACTGAAGCTTTCTTT	CASSSMGYTEAFF
.	.	TRBV7-2	TRBJ1-5	TGTGCCAGCAGCTTAGGGGGGGGGGGATCTGGCAATCGGCCCCAGCATTTT	CASSLGGGGSGNRPQHF
.	.	TRBV7-2	TRBJ2-2	TGTGCCAGCAGCTTAGCGGGCAGCACCGGGGAGCTGTTTTTT	CASSLAGSTGELFF
once	TRBD1	TRBV10-2	TRBJ1-3	TGCGCCAGCAAGAAAAGCTCCGGGACAGCTGGAAACACCATATATTTT	CASKKSSGTAGNTIYF
.	.	TRBV28	TRBJ1-2	TGTGCCAGCAAAGATAGGGGCTACACCTTC	CASKDRGYTF
.	TRBD2	TRBV7-9	TRBJ2-3	TGTGCCAGCAGCTTAGAGCGGGAGAATACAGATACGCAGTATTTT	CASSLERENTDTQYF
.	TRBD2	TRBV6-8	TRBJ2-7	TGTGCCAGCAGTTTCGTGGGACTAGCGCAAACCTACGAGCAGTACTTC	CASSFVGLAQTYEQYF
.	.	TRBV6-6	TRBJ1-1	TGTGCCAGCAGACAGCGAACTTGGACTGAAGCTTTCTTT	CASRQRTWTEAFF
.	.	TRBV6-2/TRBV6-3	TRBJ2-3	TGTGCCAGCGCGATGGGGGCCACTTTGGGTACGCAGTATTTT	CASAMGATLGTQYF
many	.	TRBV7-2	TRBJ2-7	TGTGCCAGCAGCTTAGTAGTCCAAACCTACGAGCAGTACTTC	CASSLVVQTYEQYF
.	.	TRBV12-3/TRBV12-4	TRBJ1-5	TGTGCCAGCACTTCGGGGGGCGGGTCCCAGCATTTT	CASTSGGGSQHF
.	.	TRBV5-4	TRBJ2-3	TGTGCCAGCAGCTTGGAGGGCGGGATGAGGGCAGATACGCAGTATTTT	CASSLEGGMRADTQYF
.	.	TRBV3-1	TRBJ2-1	TGTGCCAGCAGCCACGGGGGCTACCACAATGAGCAGTTCTTC	CASSHGGYHNEQFF
few	.	TRBV11-2	TRBJ2-2	TGTGCCAGCAGCTTAAATCGAGTTAGGGCCGGGGAGCTGTTTTTT	CASSLNRVRAGELFF
few	.	TRBV7-6	TRBJ2-3	TGTGCCAGCAGATTAGGTCCAGGAATCACAGATACGCAGTATTTT	CASRLGPGITDTQYF
.	TRBD1	TRBV27	TRBJ2-7	TGTGCCAGCAGCAAGACGGGACAGGGTCCCTACGAGCAGTACTTC	CASSKTGQGPYEQYF
once	.	TRBV24-1	TRBJ2-7	TGTGCCACCAGTGATACAGTGTCCTACGAGCAGTACTTC	CATSDTVSYEQYF
.	.	TRBV11-2	TRBJ2-7	TGTGCCAGCAGCTTAGAGTGGGGTAACTCCTACGAGCAGTACTTC	CASSLEWGNSYEQYF
.	TRBD1	TRBV6-5	TRBJ2-1	TGTGCCAGCAGTTACTCCGGGACAGGGAATGAGCAGTTCTTC	CASSYSGTGNEQFF
few	.	TRBV12-3/TRBV12-4	TRBJ2-1	TGTGCCAGCAGTCCGACGCAGGCGGGATTCGATGAGCAGTTCTTC	CASSPTQAGFDEQFF
.	TRBD1	TRBV5-5	TRBJ1-1	TGTGCCAGCAGCTTGGGCGGACAGGGGGTTGAAGCTTTCTTT	CASSLGGQGVEAFF
few	.	TRBV10-3	TRBJ2-3	TGTGCCATCAGTGATGCGTCGCGAGTAGGCACAGATACGCAGTATTTT	CAISDASRVGTDTQYF
few	.	TRBV7-2	TRBJ2-7	TGTGCCAGCAGCTTAGCGGGGGACATTACCTACGAGCAGTACTTC	CASSLAGDITYEQYF
few	.	TRBV12-3/TRBV12-4	TRBJ2-7	TGTGCCAGCAGGACAGCGAACCTCGACGAGCAGTACTTC	CASRTANLDEQYF
.	.	TRBV12-3/TRBV12-4	TRBJ2-3	TGTGCCAGCAATCCCCGGGACTCTTTCACAGATACGCAGTATTTT	CASNPRDSFTDTQYF
.	TRBD1	TRBV12-3/TRBV12-4	TRBJ2-1	TGTGCCAGCAGTATCAACACAGGGGGCCACAATGAGCAGTTCTTC	CASSINTGGHNEQFF